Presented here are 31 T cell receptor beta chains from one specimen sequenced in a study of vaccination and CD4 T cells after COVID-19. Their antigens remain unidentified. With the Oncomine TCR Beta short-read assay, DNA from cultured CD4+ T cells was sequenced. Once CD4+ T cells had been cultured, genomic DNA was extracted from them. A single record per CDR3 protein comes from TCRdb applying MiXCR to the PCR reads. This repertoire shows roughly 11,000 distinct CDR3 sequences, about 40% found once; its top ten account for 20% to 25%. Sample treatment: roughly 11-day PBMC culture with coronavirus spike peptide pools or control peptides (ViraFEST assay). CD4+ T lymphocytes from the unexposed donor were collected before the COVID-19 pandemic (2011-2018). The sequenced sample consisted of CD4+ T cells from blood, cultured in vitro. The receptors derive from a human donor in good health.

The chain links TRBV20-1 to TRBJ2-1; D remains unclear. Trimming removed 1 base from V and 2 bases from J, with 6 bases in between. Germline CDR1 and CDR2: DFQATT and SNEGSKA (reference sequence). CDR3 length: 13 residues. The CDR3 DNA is TGCAGTGCTAGAGTGGGTCCCTACAATGAGCAGTTCTTC. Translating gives CSARVGPYNEQFF.

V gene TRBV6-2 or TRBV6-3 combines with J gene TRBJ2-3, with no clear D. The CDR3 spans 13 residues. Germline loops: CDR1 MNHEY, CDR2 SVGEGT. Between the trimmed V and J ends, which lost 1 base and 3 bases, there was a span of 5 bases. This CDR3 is CASSYFRTDTQYF. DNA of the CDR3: TGTGCCAGCAGTTACTTTAGGACAGATACGCAGTATTTT.

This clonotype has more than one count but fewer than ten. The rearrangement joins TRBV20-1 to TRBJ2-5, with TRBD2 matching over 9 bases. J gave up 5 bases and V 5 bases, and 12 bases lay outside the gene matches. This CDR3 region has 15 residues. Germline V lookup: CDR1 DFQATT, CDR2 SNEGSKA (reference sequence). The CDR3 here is CSAASLAGISETQYF. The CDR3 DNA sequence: TGCAGTGCTGCTTCGCTAGCGGGAATCTCGGAGACCCAGTACTTC.

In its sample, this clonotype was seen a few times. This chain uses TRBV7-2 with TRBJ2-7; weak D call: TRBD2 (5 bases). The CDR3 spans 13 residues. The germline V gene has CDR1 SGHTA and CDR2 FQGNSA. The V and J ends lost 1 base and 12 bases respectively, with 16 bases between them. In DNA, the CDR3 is TGTGCCAGCAGCTTAGAAGAGATGGCGGGCCGGTACTTC. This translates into CASSLEEMAGRYF.

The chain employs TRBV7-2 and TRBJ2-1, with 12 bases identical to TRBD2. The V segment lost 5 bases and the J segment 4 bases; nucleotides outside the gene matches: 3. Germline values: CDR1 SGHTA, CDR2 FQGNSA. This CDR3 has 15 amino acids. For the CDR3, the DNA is TGTGCCAGCAGCGCGACTAGCGGGGGATACAATGAGCAGTTCTTC. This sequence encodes CASSATSGGYNEQFF. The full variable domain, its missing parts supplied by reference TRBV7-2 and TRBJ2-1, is GAGVSQSPSNKVTEKGKDVELRCDPISGHTALYWYRQSLGQGLEFLIYFQGNSAPDKSGLPSDRFSAERTGGSVSTLTIQRTQQEDSAVYLCASSATSGGYNEQFFGPGTRLTVL.

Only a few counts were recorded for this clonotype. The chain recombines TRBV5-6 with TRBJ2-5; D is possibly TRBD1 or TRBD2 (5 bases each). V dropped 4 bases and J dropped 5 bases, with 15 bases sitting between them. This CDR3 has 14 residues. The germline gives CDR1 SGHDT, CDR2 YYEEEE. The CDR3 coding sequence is TGTGCCAGCAGCCGGGACCTCACGGGGGAGACCCAGTACTTC. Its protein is CASSRDLTGETQYF.

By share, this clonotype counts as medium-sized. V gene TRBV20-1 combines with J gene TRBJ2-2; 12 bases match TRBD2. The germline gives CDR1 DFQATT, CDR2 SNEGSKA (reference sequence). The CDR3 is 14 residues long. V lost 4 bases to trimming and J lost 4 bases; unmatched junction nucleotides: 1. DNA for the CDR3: TGCAGTGCTACTAGCGGGAGGGCCACCGGGGAGCTGTTTTTT. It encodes CSATSGRATGELFF.

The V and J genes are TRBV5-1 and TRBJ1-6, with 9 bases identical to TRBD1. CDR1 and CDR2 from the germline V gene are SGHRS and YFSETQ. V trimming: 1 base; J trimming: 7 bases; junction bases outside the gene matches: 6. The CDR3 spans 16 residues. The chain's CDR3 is CASSLNRGQGNSPLHF. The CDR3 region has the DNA TGCGCCAGCAGCTTGAACAGGGGGCAGGGCAATTCACCCCTCCACTTT.

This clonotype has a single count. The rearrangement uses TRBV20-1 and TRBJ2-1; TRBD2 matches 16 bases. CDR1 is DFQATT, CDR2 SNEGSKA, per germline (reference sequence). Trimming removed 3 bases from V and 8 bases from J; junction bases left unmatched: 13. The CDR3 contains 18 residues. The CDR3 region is CSARILPGLAGGHDEQFF. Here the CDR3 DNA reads TGCAGTGCTAGGATTTTACCGGGACTAGCGGGAGGGCATGATGAGCAGTTCTTC.

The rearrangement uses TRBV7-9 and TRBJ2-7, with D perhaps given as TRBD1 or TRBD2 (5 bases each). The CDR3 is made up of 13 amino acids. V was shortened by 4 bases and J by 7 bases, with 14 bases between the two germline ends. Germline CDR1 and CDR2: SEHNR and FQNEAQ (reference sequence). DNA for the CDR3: TGTGCCAGCAGCTCCTCCGGGGCGAGAGAGCAGTACTTC. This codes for CASSSSGAREQYF.

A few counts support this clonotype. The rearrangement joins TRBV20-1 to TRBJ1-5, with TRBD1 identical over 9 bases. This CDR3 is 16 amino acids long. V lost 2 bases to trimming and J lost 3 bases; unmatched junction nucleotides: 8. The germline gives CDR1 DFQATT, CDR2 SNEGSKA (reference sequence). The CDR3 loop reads CSARPGQGGYNQPQHF. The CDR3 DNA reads TGCAGTGCTAGACCGGGACAGGGTGGGTACAATCAGCCCCAGCATTTT.

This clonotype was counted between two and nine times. For the CDR3, the DNA is TGCAGTGCTAGATTTCTAGGGGGAAGGCAGCCCCAGCATTTT. Translating it yields CSARFLGGRQPQHF. The V call is TRBV20-1, the J call TRBJ1-5; a possible D gene is TRBD1 (6 bases). V lost 2 bases and J lost 7, with 15 bases in between. The CDR3 runs 14 residues. In germline, CDR1 is DFQATT, CDR2 SNEGSKA (reference sequence).

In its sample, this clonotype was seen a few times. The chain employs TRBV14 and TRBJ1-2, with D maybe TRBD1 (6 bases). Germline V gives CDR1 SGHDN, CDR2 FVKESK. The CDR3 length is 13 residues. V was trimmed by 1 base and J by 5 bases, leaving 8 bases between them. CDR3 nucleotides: TGTGCCAGCAGCCAAGTCGGACAGTATGGCTACACCTTC. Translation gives CASSQVGQYGYTF.

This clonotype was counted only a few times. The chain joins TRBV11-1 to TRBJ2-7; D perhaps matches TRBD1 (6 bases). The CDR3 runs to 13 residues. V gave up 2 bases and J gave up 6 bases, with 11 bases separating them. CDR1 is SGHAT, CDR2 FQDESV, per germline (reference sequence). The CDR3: CASSLSHRVEQYF. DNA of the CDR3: TGTGCCAGCAGCTTATCACACAGGGTCGAGCAGTACTTC.

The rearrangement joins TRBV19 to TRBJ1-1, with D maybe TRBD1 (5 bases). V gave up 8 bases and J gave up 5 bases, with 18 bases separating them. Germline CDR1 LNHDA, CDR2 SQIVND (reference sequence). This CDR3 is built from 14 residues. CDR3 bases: TGTGCCAGTTCACGGGGACGTATAAGAACTGAAGCTTTCTTT. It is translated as CASSRGRIRTEAFF.

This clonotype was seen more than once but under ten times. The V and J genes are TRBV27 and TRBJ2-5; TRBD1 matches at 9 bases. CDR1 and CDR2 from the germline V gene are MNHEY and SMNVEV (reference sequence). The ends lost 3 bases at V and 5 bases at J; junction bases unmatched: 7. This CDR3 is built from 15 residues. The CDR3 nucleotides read TGTGCCAGCAGTTTCTCGGACAGGGGAGGGGAGACCCAGTACTTC. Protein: CASSFSDRGGETQYF.

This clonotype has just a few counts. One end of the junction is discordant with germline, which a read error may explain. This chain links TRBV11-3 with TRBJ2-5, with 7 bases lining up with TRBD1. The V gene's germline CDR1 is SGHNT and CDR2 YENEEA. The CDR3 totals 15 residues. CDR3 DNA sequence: TGTGCCAGCAGTTTAGACGGGACAGCTCAAGAGACCCAGTACTTC. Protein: CASSLDGTAQETQYF.

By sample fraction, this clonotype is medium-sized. Here the CDR3 DNA reads TGTGCCAGCAGTGCCACTCCAACAGGGTCGGGTCAGCCCCAGCATTTT. Its translation is CASSATPTGSGQPQHF. The chain combines TRBV6-1 with TRBJ1-5, with D perhaps TRBD1 (6 bases). Germline values: CDR1 MNHNS, CDR2 SASEGT. The V end was cut by 4 bases, the J end by 6 bases, with 19 bases between. The CDR3 consists of 16 residues.

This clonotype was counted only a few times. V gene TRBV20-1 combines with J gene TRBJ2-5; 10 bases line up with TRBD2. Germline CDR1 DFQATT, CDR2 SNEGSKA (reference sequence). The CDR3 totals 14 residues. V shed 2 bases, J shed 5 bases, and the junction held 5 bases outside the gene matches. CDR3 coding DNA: TGCAGTGCTAGACTAGCGGGAGTGGGTGAGACCCAGTACTTC. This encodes CSARLAGVGETQYF.

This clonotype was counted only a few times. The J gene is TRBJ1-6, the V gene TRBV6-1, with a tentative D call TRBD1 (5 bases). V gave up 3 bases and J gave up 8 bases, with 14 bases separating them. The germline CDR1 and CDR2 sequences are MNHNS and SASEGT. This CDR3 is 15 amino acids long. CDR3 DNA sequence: TGTGCCAGCAGTGAGGGGCCCTTTGGCGATTCACCCCTCCACTTT. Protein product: CASSEGPFGDSPLHF.

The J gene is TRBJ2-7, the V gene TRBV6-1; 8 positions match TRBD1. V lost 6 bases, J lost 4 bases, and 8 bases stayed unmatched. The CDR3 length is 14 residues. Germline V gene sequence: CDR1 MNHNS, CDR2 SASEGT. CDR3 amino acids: CASRGAGGPYEQYF. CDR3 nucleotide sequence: TGTGCCAGCAGAGGGGCAGGGGGCCCATACGAGCAGTACTTC.

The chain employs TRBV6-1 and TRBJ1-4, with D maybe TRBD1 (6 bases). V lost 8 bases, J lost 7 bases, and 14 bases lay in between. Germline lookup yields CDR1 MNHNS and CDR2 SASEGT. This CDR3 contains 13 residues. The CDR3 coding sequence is TGTGCCAGCGGAAGGGGGGGCCGTGAAAAACTGTTTTTT. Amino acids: CASGRGGREKLFF.

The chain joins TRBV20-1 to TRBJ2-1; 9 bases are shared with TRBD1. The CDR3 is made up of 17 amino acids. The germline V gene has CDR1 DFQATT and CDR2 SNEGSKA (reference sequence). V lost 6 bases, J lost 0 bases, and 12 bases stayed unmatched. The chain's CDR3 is CSANHRGRLSSYNEQFF. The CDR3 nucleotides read TGCAGTGCCAACCACAGGGGGCGGTTAAGCTCCTACAATGAGCAGTTCTTC.

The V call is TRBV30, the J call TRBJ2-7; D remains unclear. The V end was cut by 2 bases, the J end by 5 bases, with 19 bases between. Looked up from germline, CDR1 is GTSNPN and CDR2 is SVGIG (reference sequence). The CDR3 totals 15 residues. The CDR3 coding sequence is TGTGCCTGGAGTAAGATTTGGCTTGCGAGGCACGAGCAGTACTTC. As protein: CAWSKIWLARHEQYF.

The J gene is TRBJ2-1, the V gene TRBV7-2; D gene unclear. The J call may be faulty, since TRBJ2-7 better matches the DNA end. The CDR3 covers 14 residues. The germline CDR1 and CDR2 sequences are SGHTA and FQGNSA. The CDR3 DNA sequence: TGTGCCAGCAGCTCTCGCGCATTGCCCTACGAGCAGTACTTC. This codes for CASSSRALPYEQYF.

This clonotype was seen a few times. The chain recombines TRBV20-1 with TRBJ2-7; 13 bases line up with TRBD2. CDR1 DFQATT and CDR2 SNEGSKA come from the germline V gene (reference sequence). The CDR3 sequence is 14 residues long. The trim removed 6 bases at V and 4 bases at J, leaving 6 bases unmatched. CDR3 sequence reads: CSATTSGRRYEQYF. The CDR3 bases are TGCAGTGCCACGACTAGCGGGAGGCGGTACGAGCAGTACTTC.

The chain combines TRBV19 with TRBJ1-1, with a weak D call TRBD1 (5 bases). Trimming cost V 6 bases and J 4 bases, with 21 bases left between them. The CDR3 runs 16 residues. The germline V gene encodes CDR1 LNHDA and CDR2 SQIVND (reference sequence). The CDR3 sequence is CASRRDVLPSGTEAFF. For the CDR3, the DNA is TGTGCCAGTAGGCGGGACGTGCTTCCCTCTGGCACTGAAGCTTTCTTT. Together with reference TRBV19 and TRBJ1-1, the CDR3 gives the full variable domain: DGGITQSPKYLFRKEGQNVTLSCEQNLNHDAMYWYRQDPGQGLRLIYYSQIVNDFQKGDIAEGYSVSREKKESFPLTVTSAQKNPTAFYLCASRRDVLPSGTEAFFGQGTRLTVV.

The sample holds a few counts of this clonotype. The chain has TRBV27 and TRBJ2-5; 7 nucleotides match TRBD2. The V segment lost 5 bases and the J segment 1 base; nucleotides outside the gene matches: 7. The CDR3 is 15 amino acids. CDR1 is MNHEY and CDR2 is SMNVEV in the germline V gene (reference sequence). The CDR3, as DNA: TGTGCCAGCAGTAGGGGTTGGGGGGGCCAAGAGACCCAGTACTTC. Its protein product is CASSRGWGGQETQYF.

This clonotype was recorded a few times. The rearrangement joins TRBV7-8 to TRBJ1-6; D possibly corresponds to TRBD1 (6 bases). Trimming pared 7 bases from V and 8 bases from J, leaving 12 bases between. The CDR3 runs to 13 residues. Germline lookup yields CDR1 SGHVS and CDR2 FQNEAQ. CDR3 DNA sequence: TGTGCCAGCACCCGGGACACGGATTCACCCCTCCACTTT. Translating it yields CASTRDTDSPLHF.

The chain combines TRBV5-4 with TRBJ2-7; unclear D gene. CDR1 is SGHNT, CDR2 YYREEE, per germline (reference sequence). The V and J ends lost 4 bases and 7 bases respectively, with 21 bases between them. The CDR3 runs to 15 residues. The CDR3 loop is CASSPTQSRSREQYF. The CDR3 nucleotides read TGTGCCAGCAGCCCAACGCAGTCCCGCTCTCGGGAGCAGTACTTC.

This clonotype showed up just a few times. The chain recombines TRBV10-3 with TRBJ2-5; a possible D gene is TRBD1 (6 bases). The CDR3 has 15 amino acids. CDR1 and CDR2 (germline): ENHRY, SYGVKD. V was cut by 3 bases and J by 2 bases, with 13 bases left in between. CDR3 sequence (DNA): TGTGCCATCAGTGAAGGCAGGGGTCAACAAGAGACCCAGTACTTC. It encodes CAISEGRGQQETQYF.